This T cell receptor beta chain was retrieved from a study of T cells in Graves' hyperthyroidism and ophthalmopathy. On the study more broadly: Peripheral blood was collected at initial diagnosis, before any treatment.

Researchers amplified the TCR beta CDR3 regions from RNA transcripts. Researchers ran a first-round RT-PCR on the TCR CDR3 using the HTBI primer set. TCRdb re-called the multiplex PCR reads with MiXCR, one entry per CDR3 protein. Of 300,000 to 450,000 distinct CDR3 sequences in the sample, about 14% were seen once. This clonotype was observed a handful of times. Under 3 months was the duration of disease in ophthalmopathy patients, who also had a Clinical Activity Score of at least 3 and a NOSPECS grade of at least 4. Germline values: CDR1 LNHNV, CDR2 YYDKDF (reference sequence). V lost 1 base and J 4 bases, leaving 17 bases between the germline ends. This CDR3 spans 16 amino acids.

The receptor was derived from a woman aged 25-40 years with Graves' ophthalmopathy. The V and J genes are TRBV15 and TRBJ2-7, with D possibly being TRBD1 (5 bases). Sequencing was performed on blood. The CDR3 loop is CATSRVANDRNYEQYF. CDR3 in DNA: TGTGCCACCAGCAGAGTTGCCAACGACAGAAATTACGAGCAGTACTTC.